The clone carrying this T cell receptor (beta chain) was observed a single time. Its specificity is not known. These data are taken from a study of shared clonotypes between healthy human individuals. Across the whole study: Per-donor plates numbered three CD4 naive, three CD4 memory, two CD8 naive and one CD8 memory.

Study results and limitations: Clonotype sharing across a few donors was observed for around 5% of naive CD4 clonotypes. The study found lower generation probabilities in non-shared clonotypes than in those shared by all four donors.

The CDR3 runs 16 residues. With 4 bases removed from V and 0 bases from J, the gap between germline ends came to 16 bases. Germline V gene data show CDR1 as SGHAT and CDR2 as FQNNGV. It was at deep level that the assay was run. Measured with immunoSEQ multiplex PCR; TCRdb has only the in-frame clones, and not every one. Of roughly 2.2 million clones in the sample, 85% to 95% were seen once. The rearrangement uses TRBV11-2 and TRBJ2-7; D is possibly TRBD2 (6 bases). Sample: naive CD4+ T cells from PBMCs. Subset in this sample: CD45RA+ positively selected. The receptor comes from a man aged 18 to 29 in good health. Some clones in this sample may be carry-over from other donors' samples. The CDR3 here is CASSSLSGRSSYEQYF. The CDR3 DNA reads TGTGCCAGCAGCTCTCTTAGCGGTCGGAGCTCCTACGAGCAGTACTTC.